The present entry profiles one T cell receptor beta chain with its context. The antigen remains undetermined. The data derive from a study of shared clonotypes between healthy human individuals. Across the whole study: Per-donor plates numbered three CD4 naive, three CD4 memory, two CD8 naive and one CD8 memory.

CD45RO-negative, CCR7-positively selected cells formed the naive CD8 fraction, excluding terminally differentiated effector memory CD45RA+ cells. The study, taken as a whole, reports: Rarefaction indicated that sorted-subset sequencing remained incomplete although depth was large.

Using immunoSEQ multiplex PCR, the repertoire was profiled, and TCRdb retains in-frame clones only, with some absent. Of fewer than 1 million clones listed, roughly 96% are singletons. V was pared by 1 base and J by 6 bases, with 18 bases between. The V gene's germline CDR1 is SGDLS and CDR2 YYNGEE. This CDR3 is built from 16 residues. The material sequenced was naive CD8+ T cells sorted from blood. The chain uses TRBV9 and TRBJ2-3; D remains unclear. This TCR derives from a man aged 25-45 years in good health. The CDR3 DNA follows: TGTGCCAGCAGCGTATCCATGGATGGGTTATGGGATACGCAGTATTTT. This translates into CASSVSMDGLWDTQYF.